Below, 12 T cell receptor beta chains from the same sample are listed, as sequenced in a study of T cells after posttransplantation cyclophosphamide. TCRdb keeps only in-frame clones here, not all; method: immunoSEQ multiplex PCR. The data hold some 54,000 clones, with around 94% observed a single time. The source material was PBMCs. All receptors come from a woman in her 30s in good health and a related stem cell transplant donor.

The V and J genes are TRBV29-1 and TRBJ2-1; TRBD2 agrees at 9 bases. Germline V gene data show CDR1 as SQVTM and CDR2 as ANQGSEA. V lost 4 bases to trimming and J lost 6 bases; unmatched junction nucleotides: 4. This CDR3 region has 13 residues. DNA for the CDR3: TGCAGCGTTGCTGAGACTAGCGGCAATGAGCAGTTCTTC. As protein: CSVAETSGNEQFF.

As to this clone: The junction shows a germline mismatch at one end, possibly a read error. The chain carries TRBV7-2 and TRBJ2-2; 11 positions match TRBD2. The CDR3 is made up of 18 amino acids. Germline V lookup: CDR1 SGHTA, CDR2 FQGNSA. CDR3 loop: CASSLAPGLAVNTGELFF. The CDR3 nucleotides are TGTGCCAGCAGCTTAGCACCGGGACTAGCGGTTAACACGGGGGAGCTGTTTTTT. Using reference TRBV7-2 and TRBJ2-2 for the parts outside the CDR3, the full variable domain is GAGVSQSPSNKVTEKGKDVELRCDPISGHTALYWYRQSLGQGLEFLIYFQGNSAPDKSGLPSDRFSAERTGGSVSTLTIQRTQQEDSAVYLCASSLAPGLAVNTGELFFGEGSRLTVL.

This sequence joins TRBV11-3 and TRBJ2-3; TRBD1 agrees at 7 bases. The CDR3 extends over 14 amino acids. The germline CDR1 and CDR2 sequences are SGHNT and YENEEA. V shed 5 bases, J shed 3 bases, and the junction held 5 bases outside the gene matches. CDR3 nucleotide sequence: TGTGCCAGCAGCCCAAACAGGGGAACAGATACGCAGTATTTT. It encodes CASSPNRGTDTQYF. Supplemented by reference TRBV11-3 and TRBJ2-3, the full variable domain reads EAGVVQSPRYKIIEKKQPVAFWCNPISGHNTLYWYLQNLGQGPELLIRYENEEAVDDSQLPKDRFSAERLKGVDSTLKIQPAELGDSAVYLCASSPNRGTDTQYFGPGTRLTVL.

The gene calls are TRBV6-6 and TRBJ2-5, with 8 nucleotides matching TRBD1. CDR3 length: 15 amino acids. CDR1 MNHNY and CDR2 SVGAGI come from the germline V gene (reference sequence). The trim removed 5 bases at V and 5 bases at J, leaving 10 bases unmatched. DNA of the CDR3: TGTGCCAGCAGTCCCCTGGACAGGGATGGGGAGACCCAGTACTTC. This sequence encodes CASSPLDRDGETQYF.

The chain uses TRBV11-3 and TRBJ2-1, with TRBD2 matching 7 bases. Germline CDR1 and CDR2: SGHNT and YENEEA. This CDR3 is built from 15 residues. V was clipped by 0 bases and J by 4 bases; unmatched bases: 3. The CDR3 is CASSLEGGGYNEQFF. The CDR3, as DNA: TGTGCCAGCAGCTTAGAGGGGGGGGGATACAATGAGCAGTTCTTC.

V usage is TRBV11-2 and J usage is TRBJ2-3, with 8 nucleotides matching TRBD2. Looked up from germline, CDR1 is SGHAT and CDR2 is FQNNGV. The CDR3 extends over 15 amino acids. J lost 5 bases, V lost 4 bases, and 8 bases had no gene match. The CDR3 spells CASSSRGAQGDTQYF. The CDR3 coding sequence is TGTGCCAGCAGCTCGCGGGGGGCCCAAGGAGATACGCAGTATTTT.

The chain is built from TRBV21-1 and TRBJ2-3; the D call of TRBD1 is as the table states it, not checked on the DNA. TRBV21-1 is a pseudogene. This CDR3 has 19 amino acids. The CDR3 DNA is TGTGCCAGCAGCAACCGGGACAGGGGGAGGTGGGTTTACACAGATACGCAGTATTTT. Its protein is CASSNRDRGRWVYTDTQYF.

The chain is built from TRBV11-2 and TRBJ2-2; D is ambiguous. The length of the CDR3 is 15 residues. Trimming removed 1 base from V and 0 bases from J, with 6 bases in between. The germline gives CDR1 SGHAT, CDR2 FQNNGV. This CDR3 is CASSLVLSNTGELFF. The CDR3, as DNA: TGTGCCAGCAGCTTAGTACTATCGAACACCGGGGAGCTGTTTTTT.

This chain links TRBV10-3 with TRBJ1-2; a weak D match, TRBD1 (6 bases). Trimming removed 0 bases from V and 6 bases from J, with 14 bases in between. Germline loops: CDR1 ENHRY, CDR2 SYGVKD. The CDR3 is 15 amino acids. CDR3 protein: CAISESGAGANGYTF. The CDR3, as DNA: TGTGCCATCAGTGAGTCGGGGGCAGGGGCGAATGGCTACACCTTC.

The chain links TRBV6-1 to TRBJ1-4; D may be TRBD1 (6 bases). The germline CDR1 and CDR2 sequences are MNHNS and SASEGT. V was clipped by 6 bases and J by 7 bases, with 12 bases between them. This CDR3 has 13 amino acids. The CDR3 protein is CASSPGAGEKLFF. In DNA, the CDR3 is TGTGCCAGCAGCCCAGGGGCTGGTGAAAAACTGTTTTTT.

This clone showed up just once. The rearrangement links TRBV12-5 to TRBJ2-3; D is ambiguous. Trimming removed 1 base at V and 0 bases at J, with 8 bases between. CDR3 length: 15 amino acids. Per germline, CDR1 LGHNT and CDR2 FRNRAP. CDR3 amino acids: CASGLGSPSTDTQYF. Here the CDR3 DNA reads TGTGCTAGTGGTTTGGGCAGTCCTAGCACAGATACGCAGTATTTT.

This clone was counted once. This sequence joins TRBV27 and TRBJ1-2, with D perhaps matching TRBD1 (6 bases). This CDR3 comprises 15 residues. Germline V gives CDR1 MNHEY, CDR2 SMNVEV (reference sequence). V was shortened by 5 bases and J by 3 bases, with 16 bases between the two germline ends. The CDR3 reads CASSPWDTEYYGYTF. CDR3 coding DNA: TGTGCCAGCAGTCCTTGGGACACAGAATACTATGGCTACACCTTC.